This TCR beta chain was captured in a study of robustness of blood B and T cell sequencing (dated 2018 in TCRdb). For the wider study: The goal of the study was to find out how much peripheral blood is required to reliably describe the TCRbeta and IgG repertoires of an individual. TCRbeta and IgG repertoires were quantified in each of the approximately 10 independently drawn blood samples. As technical replicates, two replicate TCRbeta cDNA libraries were made from one shared RNA pool taken from a single 10 ml draw.

Libraries were constructed by PCR. For sequencing, an Illumina MiSeq was employed. cDNA was synthesized with SMARTScribe reverse transcriptase and a 5' template-switch oligo that added a universal priming site. The template-switch oligo carried a 12-nucleotide random unique molecular identifier (UMI) that tagged each cDNA molecule. Chain-specific reverse primers targeted TCRbeta transcripts during reverse transcription. Uracil DNA glycosylase treatment removed residual template-switch adapters, and cDNA was purified with a Qiagen MinElute kit. For the first PCR, KAPA HiFi HotStart ReadyMix was used for approximately 20 cycles, with amplification split across four 50 ul reactions containing step-out primers. Products of the first-round PCR were gel-purified before additional amplification. Illumina Nextera adapters were attached in a second roughly 8-cycle PCR, after which libraries were purified and pooled. For each TCRbeta molecule, the UMI barcode was captured by a 50-nucleotide 5' read. In the source study's methods: The MIGEC toolkit was used to group reads by UMI into consensus reads. PEAR was used to merge forward and reverse consensus reads into final reads. A custom decontamination script removed identical UMI-sequence pairs shared across libraries, treating them as cross-sample contamination. MIGMAP, a wrapper around IgBLAST, was used to carry out V(D)J assignment and CDR3 extraction. A TCR clonotype was defined by an identical V gene, J gene and CDR3 amino acid sequence; no sequencing was done for CDR1 and CDR2. In TCRdb, the public reads were trimmed at Q25 with fastp and aligned with MiXCR, with productive beta chains retained. Identical CDR3 proteins give one entry, which carries the most common genes and DNA. These V and J calls are TCRdb output, not the study's own analysis. The table for this sample lists several thousand distinct CDR3 sequences; about half of them were counted only once. The leading ten clones occupy 20% to 25% of the sample.

Study-wide findings and limitations: EDTA tubes required immediate fractionation, limiting use in multi-site collections. Every single 10 ml sample contained the 1,000 most abundant TCRbeta clonotypes from the pooled draws. Between the technical replicate libraries, approximately 95% of the top 10,000 TCRbeta clonotypes in one library were also present in the other library. Combining 3 or 4 tubes (about 27-40 ml blood) brought coverage of the top 10,000 TCRbeta clonotypes close to saturation. Overlap of rare TCRbeta clonotypes did not improve with pooling tubes, implying much larger blood volumes would be needed to capture them. TCRbeta rarefaction curves did not fully plateau, suggesting under-sequencing or many low-abundance clonotypes. One pair of TCRbeta libraries showed evidence of cross-contamination, likely from batch processing; the shared UMI-sequence pairs were removed.

This clonotype was seen only a few times. Its antigen is still unknown. No quality values exist for individual bases; no much larger clone is one base distant. Relative to germline, V is 5 bases shorter and J is 0 bases shorter, with 19 bases between their ends. The CDR3, cysteine through phenylalanine, is 17 amino acids long. Only CDR3 DNA remains: 51 bases, in frame from the first base. From the germline V gene (reference sequence), CDR1 is LNHNV and CDR2 is YYDKDF. TCRbeta repertoires were quantified from mRNA rather than genomic DNA, which captures expressed receptors. Buffy coat leukocytes were collected into Trizol, and RNA was extracted with the Direct-zol RNA MiniPrep Plus kit without cell sorting. EDTA blood tubes were spun right away at 4 degrees C to separate plasma, buffy coat and red blood cells.

The chain uses TRBV15 and TRBJ1-1; a tentative D match to TRBD1 spans 5 bases. This TCR derives from a human donor in good health. Source material: peripheral blood. The CDR3: CATSVGTGSPVNTEAFF. The DNA reads as follows: TGTGCCACCAGCGTCGGAACAGGCTCTCCCGTGAACACTGAAGCTTTCTTT.